These 21 T cell receptor beta chains came from one sample sequenced in a study of cytomegalovirus exposure and HLA in healthy donors (dated by TCRdb to about 2017). Library creation used the immunoSEQ multiplex PCR assay. A mixture of 60 forward primers for TCR Vbeta segments and 13 reverse primers for TCR Jbeta segments was used in the multiplex PCR. Drawn from immuneACCESS, this table holds only the in-frame rearrangements with V and J called that TCRdb kept. Clones are partly lost; checked studies trace under half to an unresolved V gene and leave the rest unexplained. Here the sample has about 160,000 clones; over 70% occur a single time. Jointly, the top ten make up 2.5% to 3% of the sample. Sample: PBMCs. The receptors were sampled from a woman between 50 and 59 years old in good health and CMV-seropositive.

In this sample, this clone turned up a few times. The chain employs TRBV6-6 and TRBJ1-4, with D tentatively TRBD1 (6 bases). V dropped 6 bases and J dropped 13 bases, with 18 bases sitting between them. Per the germline V gene, CDR1 is MNHNY and CDR2 is SVGAGI (reference sequence). The CDR3 has 13 amino acids. The CDR3 DNA reads TGTGCCAGCAGCCGGGGGGCGGGCCGCAGACTGTTTTTT. Its translation is CASSRGAGRRLFF.

The J gene is TRBJ2-1, the V gene TRBV11-3; TRBD2 matches at 13 bases. Unmatched junction bases numbered 7, after V lost 5 bases and J lost 6 bases. This CDR3 is 16 amino acids long. The germline gives CDR1 SGHNT, CDR2 YENEEA. This CDR3 is CASSRTSGGASNEQFF. CDR3 DNA sequence: TGTGCCAGCAGCAGAACTAGCGGGGGGGCCTCCAATGAGCAGTTCTTC.

This rearrangement joins TRBV7-9 to TRBJ1-1; no firm D call. This CDR3 contains 14 residues. V was trimmed by 2 bases and J by 1 base, leaving 8 bases between them. Germline V lookup: CDR1 SEHNR, CDR2 FQNEAQ (reference sequence). The CDR3 nucleotides are TGTGCCAGCAGCTTATGGGCGACGAACACTGAAGCTTTCTTT. This gives the protein CASSLWATNTEAFF.

This clone was seen a few times. This chain joins TRBV7-6 and TRBJ2-2; TRBD2 is a possible D gene (5 bases). The V gene's germline CDR1 is SGHVS and CDR2 FNYEAQ. Trimming stripped 4 bases from V and 6 bases from J, with 12 bases between. The CDR3 spans 14 residues. For the CDR3, the DNA is TGTGCCAGCAGCTCGCAGAGGGTCTCCGGGGAGCTGTTTTTT. Translating it yields CASSSQRVSGELFF. Together with reference TRBV7-6 and TRBJ2-2, the CDR3 gives the full variable domain: GAGVSQSPRYKVTKRGQDVALRCDPISGHVSLYWYRQALGQGPEFLTYFNYEAQQDKSGLPNDRFSAERPEGSISTLTIQRTEQRDSAMYRCASSSQRVSGELFFGEGSRLTVL.

In regard to this clone: One junction end does not reproduce the germline sequence, and a read error may be involved. The chain links TRBV30 to TRBJ1-2, with a weak D call TRBD1 (6 bases). Germline assignment: CDR1 GTSNPN and CDR2 SVGIG (reference sequence). This CDR3 contains 14 residues. This chain's CDR3 is CAWSVTGRALGYAF. For the CDR3, the DNA is TGTGCCTGGAGTGTCACAGGGAGGGCACTCGGCTACGCCTTC.

The CDR3 DNA follows: TGTGCCAGCAGCTCCCCCACAGGGGATGGAAGCTACACCTTC. This gives the protein CASSSPTGDGSYTF. This chain uses TRBV11-1 with TRBJ1-2; 7 nucleotides align to TRBD1. Germline CDR1 is SGHAT and CDR2 is FQDESV (reference sequence). V lost 4 bases, J lost 9 bases, and 11 bases stayed unmatched. The CDR3 runs 14 residues.

The CDR3 reads CASSPGTGPRGTTGELFF. CDR3 DNA: TGTGCCAGCAGCCCCGGGACAGGCCCAAGAGGAACCACCGGGGAGCTGTTTTTT. V and J are TRBV5-5 and TRBJ2-2; TRBD1 matches 8 bases. CDR1 SGHKS and CDR2 YYEKEE come from the germline V gene (reference sequence). Trimming took 4 bases from V and 4 from J; bases not matched to a gene: 15. The CDR3 length is 18 residues.

The chain couples TRBV5-1 to TRBJ2-7; TRBD1 might be the D (6 bases). CDR1 is SGHRS and CDR2 is YFSETQ in the germline V gene. The CDR3 loop spans 13 amino acids. V was clipped by 5 bases and J by 0 bases, with 9 bases between them. The CDR3 region has the DNA TGCGCCAGCAGGGGGGCTAGCTCCTACGAGCAGTACTTC. Encoded protein: CASRGASSYEQYF.

Comment on this clone: Mismatch with germline at one junction end may stem from a read error. The sample carries other DNA sequences with the same CDR3. J is TRBJ1-2 and V is TRBV19, with TRBD1 matching 7 bases. Germline lookup yields CDR1 LNHDA and CDR2 SQIVND (reference sequence). The CDR3 consists of 16 residues. This CDR3 reads CASSSVETGIPGGYTF. As DNA, the CDR3 is TGTGCTAGTAGTTCCGTCGAGACAGGGATTCCGGGAGGCTACACCTTC.

Here the CDR3 reads CASSQGNLAVGRQETQYF. CDR3 nucleotide sequence: TGTGCCAGCAGCCAAGGAAATCTAGCGGTGGGAAGGCAAGAGACCCAGTACTTC. This sequence joins TRBV4-2 and TRBJ2-5; 7 bases match TRBD2. V trimming: 1 base; J trimming: 2 bases; junction bases outside the gene matches: 13. From germline, CDR1 is LGHNA and CDR2 YNFKEQ. The CDR3 has 18 residues.

The chain recombines TRBV29-1 with TRBJ2-3; D is uncertain. Trimming shortened V by 4 bases and J by 0 bases, and 8 bases separated the two germline ends. The CDR3 runs 13 residues. CDR1 is SQVTM, CDR2 ANQGSEA, per germline. The CDR3, as DNA: TGCAGCGTTGGATGGCAGAGCACAGATACGCAGTATTTT. Translation: CSVGWQSTDTQYF.

The chain carries TRBV9 and TRBJ2-5, with 8 bases identical to TRBD2. Germline assignment: CDR1 SGDLS and CDR2 YYNGEE. This CDR3 region has 16 residues. Unmatched junction bases numbered 6, after V lost 0 bases and J lost 2 bases. CDR3 protein: CASSVGPGGGQETQYF. CDR3 DNA: TGTGCCAGCAGCGTAGGCCCCGGGGGGGGGCAAGAGACCCAGTACTTC. Filled out from reference TRBV9 and TRBJ2-5, the complete variable domain reads DSGVTQTPKHLITATGQRVTLRCSPRSGDLSVYWYQQSLDQGLQFLIQYYNGEERAKGNILERFSAQQFPDLHSELNLSSLELGDSALYFCASSVGPGGGQETQYFGPGTRLLVL.

This clone has just a few counts. The chain recombines TRBV7-9 with TRBJ1-4; 9 bases fit TRBD1. This CDR3 has 15 amino acids. The germline V gene has CDR1 SEHNR and CDR2 FQNEAQ (reference sequence). Trimming removed 5 bases from V and 6 bases from J; junction bases left unmatched: 7. CDR3 loop: CASSTGTGRDEKLFF. The CDR3, as DNA: TGTGCCAGCAGCACCGGGACAGGGAGGGATGAAAAACTGTTTTTT.

The J gene is TRBJ2-5, the V gene TRBV14; 14 bases agree with TRBD2. The CDR3 runs 15 residues. Germline V gene data show CDR1 as SGHDN and CDR2 as FVKESK. V gave up 8 bases and J gave up 3 bases; unmatched junction bases: 5. This CDR3 reads CASPSGLAGEETQYF. As DNA, the CDR3 is TGTGCCAGCCCATCGGGACTAGCGGGGGAAGAGACCCAGTACTTC.

The V gene is TRBV4-1, the J gene TRBJ1-4; D remains ambiguous. The CDR3 has 15 amino acids. The germline CDR1 and CDR2 sequences are MGHRA and YSYEKL. The V gene lost 3 bases and the J gene lost 3 bases, with 11 bases spanning the gap. The CDR3, as DNA: TGCGCCAGCAGCCATCCCGGGAGGGCTAATGAAAAACTGTTTTTT. It is translated as CASSHPGRANEKLFF.

This chain connects TRBV28 to TRBJ1-2; D perhaps matches TRBD1 (6 bases). The CDR3 sequence is 15 residues long. CDR1 is MDHEN, CDR2 SYDVKM, per germline. Trimming shortened V by 5 bases and J by 3 bases, and 16 bases separated the two germline ends. The CDR3 sequence is CASSAPGEGYYGYTF. CDR3 in DNA: TGTGCCAGCAGTGCGCCAGGGGAGGGTTACTATGGCTACACCTTC.

V and J are TRBV25-1 and TRBJ2-7; 7 bases are a match to TRBD1. Germline V gene lookup returns CDR1 MGHDK and CDR2 SYGVNS. The CDR3 is 13 residues long. V was clipped by 8 bases and J by 1 base; unmatched bases: 5. CDR3: CASEGQPSYEQYF. CDR3 bases: TGTGCCAGCGAGGGACAGCCTTCCTACGAGCAGTACTTC.

CDR3 sequence reads: CASSYWGVRVNTEAFF. CDR3 sequence (DNA): TGTGCCAGCAGCTATTGGGGGGTGAGGGTGAACACTGAAGCTTTCTTT. This sequence joins TRBV5-6 and TRBJ1-1; TRBD1 is a possible D gene (5 bases). The CDR3 contains 16 residues. Germline-derived CDR1 and CDR2 are SGHDT and YYEEEE. The germline V and J ends were trimmed by 3 bases and 0 bases, with 15 bases remaining between them.

The chain combines TRBV5-4 with TRBJ2-3; 12 nucleotides agree with TRBD2. The V gene's germline CDR1 is SGHNT and CDR2 YYREEE (reference sequence). V shed 4 bases, J shed 5 bases, and the junction held 8 bases outside the gene matches. The CDR3 totals 16 residues. The CDR3 region is CASSGRTSGTRDTQYF. The DNA of the CDR3 is TGTGCCAGCAGCGGCAGGACTAGCGGGACGCGAGATACGCAGTATTTT.

This chain uses TRBV5-4 with TRBJ2-2, with 8 nucleotides matching TRBD2. The CDR3 is 16 residues long. CDR1 and CDR2 (germline): SGHNT, YYREEE (reference sequence). J gave up 0 bases and V 9 bases, and 10 bases lay outside the gene matches. Here the CDR3 reads CATTRASGPNTGELFF. CDR3 nucleotide sequence: TGTGCCACGACTAGGGCTAGCGGGCCGAACACCGGGGAGCTGTTTTTT.

To note about this clone: Its ends do not fully match the called genes, so a read error is possible. The chain joins TRBV2 to TRBJ1-2, with D tentatively TRBD1 (6 bases). The CDR3 length is 15 residues. Germline V gene data show CDR1 as SNHLY and CDR2 as FYNNEI. The CDR3 bases are TGTGCCAGCAGTGTCCGGGGGGCGCATATCTATGGCTACCCCTTC. Its translation is CASSVRGAHIYGYPF.